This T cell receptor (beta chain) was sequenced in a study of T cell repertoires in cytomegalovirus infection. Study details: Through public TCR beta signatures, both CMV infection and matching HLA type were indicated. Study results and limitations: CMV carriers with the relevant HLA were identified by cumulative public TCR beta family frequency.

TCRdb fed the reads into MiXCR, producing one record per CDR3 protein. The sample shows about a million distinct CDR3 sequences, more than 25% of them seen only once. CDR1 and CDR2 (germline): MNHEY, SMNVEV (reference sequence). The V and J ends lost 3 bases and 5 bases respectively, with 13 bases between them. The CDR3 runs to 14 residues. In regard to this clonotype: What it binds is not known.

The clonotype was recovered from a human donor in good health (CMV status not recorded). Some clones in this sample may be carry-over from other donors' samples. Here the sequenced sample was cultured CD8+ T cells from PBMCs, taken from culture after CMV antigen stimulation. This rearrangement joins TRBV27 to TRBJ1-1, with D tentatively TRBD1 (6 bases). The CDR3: CASSFNRAWTEAFF. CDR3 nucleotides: TGTGCCAGCAGTTTTAACAGGGCTTGGACTGAAGCTTTCTTT.